The 10 T cell receptor beta chains below all came from one sample that was sequenced in a study of cytomegalovirus exposure and HLA in healthy donors. PCR used 60 Vbeta primers and 13 Jbeta primers. Clones were sequenced by immunoSEQ multiplex PCR, and TCRdb holds only the in-frame ones, with some missing. This sample has roughly 98,000 clones, with about 70% found just once. The sequenced material came from PBMCs. These receptors all come from an older woman in good health and CMV-seropositive.

J is TRBJ2-5 and V is TRBV30; TRBD1 aligns across 7 bases. The V and J ends lost 1 base and 4 bases, in that order; junction bases with no gene match: 3. The CDR3 contains 13 residues. Germline-derived CDR1 and CDR2 are GTSNPN and SVGIG (reference sequence). CDR3 nucleotide sequence: TGTGCCTGGAGTGGGGCAGGGGGAGAGACCCAGTACTTC. Amino acid sequence: CAWSGAGGETQYF.

The chain has TRBV5-1 and TRBJ1-6, with TRBD1 identical over 9 bases. V shed 4 bases and J 9 bases; nucleotides not matched to a gene: 2. Germline V lookup: CDR1 SGHRS, CDR2 YFSETQ. CDR3 size: 13 residues. CDR3 nucleotide sequence: TGCGCCAGCAGCGAGGACAGGGGTTCACCCCTCCACTTT. This encodes CASSEDRGSPLHF.

CDR3 loop: CASRQGARSNEQFF. CDR3 bases: TGTGCCAGCAGACAGGGGGCTCGGAGTAATGAGCAGTTCTTC. The gene calls are TRBV28 and TRBJ2-1; 9 bases map to TRBD1. Germline CDR1 reads MDHEN; CDR2 reads SYDVKM. This CDR3 region has 14 residues. J was trimmed by 7 bases and V by 6 bases; bases with no gene match: 7.

The CDR3 is CASSMDWTVGYTF. As DNA, the CDR3 is TGTGCCAGCAGTATGGACTGGACGGTAGGCTACACCTTC. The chain links TRBV6-5 to TRBJ1-2; D is unclear. Trimming left V 5 bases short and J 8 bases short, with 15 bases between. In germline, CDR1 is MNHEY, CDR2 SVGAGI. The CDR3 has 13 amino acids.

The chain is built from TRBV5-1 and TRBJ2-6, with D possibly being TRBD2 (6 bases). The germline V gene encodes CDR1 SGHRS and CDR2 YFSETQ. Trimming took off 0 bases at V and 4 bases at J, with 17 bases between the two ends. This CDR3 region has 18 residues. In DNA form, the CDR3 reads TGCGCCAGCAGCTTGGCCGGGCAGGGAGGTACAGGGGCCAACGTCCTGACTTTC. Its translation: CASSLAGQGGTGANVLTF.

This clone was detected a few times. The chain uses TRBV5-4 and TRBJ1-4, with 7 bases that match TRBD1. This CDR3 contains 14 residues. V dropped 4 bases and J dropped 5; count of bases not matched to a gene: 5. Germline V CDR1 and CDR2: SGHNT, YYREEE (reference sequence). The CDR3 bases are TGTGCCAGCAGCCGCCGGGACAGAAATGAAAAACTGTTTTTT. It is translated as CASSRRDRNEKLFF.

The chain has TRBV11-2 and TRBJ2-1; tentatively, D is TRBD2 (6 bases). The V and J ends lost 9 bases and 8 bases respectively, with 23 bases between them. This CDR3 is 15 amino acids long. The germline CDR1 and CDR2 sequences are SGHAT and FQNNGV. The CDR3 DNA reads as TGTGCCAGTACGGTGGGAGGACCAAATATACATGAGCAGTTCTTC. Translated: CASTVGGPNIHEQFF.

The V call is TRBV4-2, the J call TRBJ1-2; the match to TRBD1 covers 10 bases. The CDR3 length is 16 residues. V dropped 3 bases and J dropped 4; count of bases not matched to a gene: 8. Germline CDR1 is LGHNA and CDR2 is YNFKEQ. The CDR3: CASSQPTGTGVYGYTF. CDR3 sequence (DNA): TGTGCCAGCAGCCAGCCAACCGGGACAGGGGTCTATGGCTACACCTTC.

This clone was counted a few times. CDR3 sequence reads: CSVLAGNYNEQFF. The CDR3 DNA sequence: TGCAGCGTTTTAGCGGGGAACTACAATGAGCAGTTCTTC. This chain joins TRBV29-1 and TRBJ2-1; 8 nucleotides line up with TRBD2. Germline values: CDR1 SQVTM, CDR2 ANQGSEA. The trim removed 5 bases at V and 3 bases at J, leaving 3 bases unmatched. CDR3 length equals 13 residues.

This clone has only a few counts. V gene TRBV2 combines with J gene TRBJ1-1; TRBD1 is a possible D gene (6 bases). Looked up from germline, CDR1 is SNHLY and CDR2 is FYNNEI. Trimming pared 7 bases from V and 3 bases from J, leaving 15 bases between. This CDR3 contains 14 residues. CDR3 loop: CASTVQGLDTEAFF. The CDR3 DNA sequence: TGTGCCAGCACTGTACAGGGTTTGGACACTGAAGCTTTCTTT.